The 27 T cell receptor beta chains given below trace back to one sample, sequenced in a study of blood T cell repertoires in COVID-19. Repertoires were generated with immunoSEQ multiplex PCR, while TCRdb's copy carries only in-frame clones and drops some. The sample contains under 300,000 clones, 88% of which appear only once. Specimen: peripheral blood. These receptors came from a woman aged 40 to 50 who had recovered from COVID-19.

This sequence joins TRBV9 and TRBJ1-4; 7 bases map to TRBD1. CDR1 is SGDLS and CDR2 is YYNGEE in the germline V gene. Losses at the gene ends were 5 bases for V and 4 bases for J; bases not matched to a gene: 11. This CDR3 comprises 16 residues. The CDR3 here is CASSVTTGHLNEKLFF. The CDR3 DNA follows: TGTGCCAGCAGTGTAACGACAGGGCACCTTAATGAAAAACTGTTTTTT.

The rearrangement links TRBV5-5 to TRBJ1-2, with unresolved D. Germline V gene lookup returns CDR1 SGHKS and CDR2 YYEKEE (reference sequence). This CDR3 is built from 15 residues. V lost 6 bases and J 8 bases, leaving 23 bases between the germline ends. The CDR3 region is CASNPLGRVRGGYTF. The CDR3 region has the DNA TGTGCCAGCAATCCCCTAGGTAGGGTGAGAGGGGGCTACACCTTC.

This clone was picked up a small number of times. The chain uses TRBV6-2 or TRBV6-3 and TRBJ1-5; possible D gene TRBD1, 5 bases. Trimming removed 2 bases from V and 5 bases from J, with 10 bases in between. This CDR3 contains 14 residues. Germline lookup yields CDR1 MNHEY and CDR2 SVGEGT. CDR3 DNA: TGTGCCAGCAGTTACGGGGCAGATTATCAGCCCCAGCATTTT. This encodes CASSYGADYQPQHF.

V usage is TRBV27 and J usage is TRBJ1-5; no reliable D call. Trimming took 5 bases from V and 0 from J, leaving 14 bases between them. The CDR3 totals 16 residues. Germline V gene sequence: CDR1 MNHEY, CDR2 SMNVEV (reference sequence). This CDR3 reads CASSPHSGRSNQPQHF. CDR3 bases: TGTGCCAGCAGTCCCCACAGCGGCCGTAGCAATCAGCCCCAGCATTTT.

The chain recombines TRBV30 with TRBJ2-7, with 8 bases aligning to TRBD1. The germline V gene encodes CDR1 GTSNPN and CDR2 SVGIG (reference sequence). The junction had 7 bases not matched to a gene; V was cut back by 3 bases and J by 6 bases. This CDR3 region has 13 residues. CDR3 in DNA: TGTGCCTGGAGGAGACAGGGGCCCTTCGAGCAGTACTTC. It translates to CAWRRQGPFEQYF.

This chain connects TRBV9 to TRBJ2-2; TRBD2 is a possible D gene (5 bases). V gave up 2 bases and J gave up 1 base, with 9 bases separating them. Germline V lookup: CDR1 SGDLS, CDR2 YYNGEE. The CDR3 is made up of 15 amino acids. This CDR3 reads CASSVGGGNTGELFF. Here the CDR3 DNA reads TGTGCCAGCAGCGTGGGCGGAGGGAACACCGGGGAGCTGTTTTTT.

V gene TRBV11-2 combines with J gene TRBJ1-1, with D perhaps TRBD1 (6 bases). The CDR3 has 15 amino acids. Germline V lookup: CDR1 SGHAT, CDR2 FQNNGV. The ends were cut back, 8 bases at V and 5 bases at J, with 21 bases in the middle. Here the CDR3 reads CASHDRGGRETEAFF. The CDR3 DNA is TGTGCCAGCCATGACCGGGGGGGGCGGGAGACTGAAGCTTTCTTT. Full variable domain (remainder filled in from reference TRBV11-2 and TRBJ1-1): EAGVAQSPRYKIIEKRQSVAFWCNPISGHATLYWYQQILGQGPKLLIQFQNNGVVDDSQLPKDRFSAERLKGVDSTLKIQPAKLEDSAVYLCASHDRGGRETEAFFGQGTRLTVV.

The chain couples TRBV15 to TRBJ1-1; possibly TRBD1 for D (6 bases). Germline assignment: CDR1 LNHNV and CDR2 YYDKDF (reference sequence). CDR3 size: 14 residues. The germline V and J ends were trimmed by 0 bases and 12 bases, with 17 bases remaining between them. CDR3 DNA sequence: TGTGCCACCAGCAGAGATCGGGGCAGGGGTAGTTCTTTCTTT. It encodes CATSRDRGRGSSFF.

The genes are TRBV28 and TRBJ1-5; the D is unclear. The germline V gene encodes CDR1 MDHEN and CDR2 SYDVKM. Trimming cost V 4 bases and J 6 bases, with 7 bases left between them. This CDR3 has 12 residues. This CDR3 is CASSSPGQPQHF. CDR3 DNA sequence: TGTGCCAGCAGTTCCCCGGGTCAGCCCCAGCATTTT.

This clone was seen only once. The J gene is TRBJ2-1, the V gene TRBV29-1, with 8 nucleotides matching TRBD2. CDR3 size: 12 residues. V shed 7 bases and J 13 bases; nucleotides not matched to a gene: 12. Germline lookup yields CDR1 SQVTM and CDR2 ANQGSEA. CDR3 in DNA: TGCAGCGCCTCATGGCTAGCGGGCGATCAGTTCTTC. Its protein product is CSASWLAGDQFF.

The chain is built from TRBV7-9 and TRBJ2-2; the match to TRBD2 covers 8 bases. The J segment lost 0 bases and the V segment lost 5 bases, leaving 5 bases of the junction unmatched. This CDR3 is 16 amino acids long. Germline V gives CDR1 SEHNR, CDR2 FQNEAQ (reference sequence). The CDR3 bases are TGTGCCAGCAGCCTTGGTAGCGGGACGAACACCGGGGAGCTGTTTTTT. Translated: CASSLGSGTNTGELFF.

This clone was picked up one time. This rearrangement joins TRBV30 to TRBJ1-2; D is unresolved. The V gene's germline CDR1 is GTSNPN and CDR2 SVGIG (reference sequence). This CDR3 region has 13 residues. Trimming removed 0 bases from V and 8 bases from J, with 13 bases in between. The CDR3 here is CAWSVGRTRGYTF. As DNA, the CDR3 is TGTGCCTGGAGTGTAGGGCGCACTAGAGGCTACACCTTC. Supplemented by reference TRBV30 and TRBJ1-2, the full variable domain reads SQTIHQWPATLVQPVGSPLSLECTVEGTSNPNLYWYRQAAGRGLQLLFYSVGIGQISSEVPQNLSASRPQDRQFILSSKKLLLSDSGFYLCAWSVGRTRGYTFGSGTRLTVV.

The chain employs TRBV9 and TRBJ2-2; TRBD2 matches 7 bases. The germline gives CDR1 SGDLS, CDR2 YYNGEE. V dropped 4 bases and J dropped 13; count of bases not matched to a gene: 10. CDR3 length: 13 residues. The CDR3 here is CASSPRGEAGLFF. CDR3 coding DNA: TGTGCCAGCAGCCCCCGGGGGGAGGCTGGGCTGTTTTTT. The full variable domain, with the rest looked up from reference TRBV9 and TRBJ2-2, is DSGVTQTPKHLITATGQRVTLRCSPRSGDLSVYWYQQSLDQGLQFLIQYYNGEERAKGNILERFSAQQFPDLHSELNLSSLELGDSALYFCASSPRGEAGLFFGEGSRLTVL.

CDR3 nucleotides: TGTGCCAGCAGCTTAAGGGCCACTAGCGGCTCCTACAATGAGCAGTTCTTC. Its protein product is CASSLRATSGSYNEQFF. The chain joins TRBV7-9 to TRBJ2-1; TRBD2 matches 8 bases. The trim removed 2 bases at V and 0 bases at J, leaving 6 bases unmatched. This CDR3 spans 17 amino acids. CDR1 is SEHNR and CDR2 is FQNEAQ in the germline V gene (reference sequence).

V and J are TRBV5-1 and TRBJ1-1, with 10 bases lining up with TRBD1. Trimming at V came to 1 base and at J to 6 bases, leaving 9 bases not matched to a gene. Per germline, CDR1 SGHRS and CDR2 YFSETQ. This CDR3 contains 16 residues. This CDR3 is CASSLTGTGAGAEAFF. The CDR3 nucleotides are TGCGCCAGCAGCTTGACCGGGACAGGGGCTGGCGCTGAAGCTTTCTTT.

The chain carries TRBV7-9 and TRBJ1-3, with 7 bases fitting TRBD1. After removal of 1 base from V and 5 bases from J, the junction contained 14 bases not matched to a gene. Germline V lookup: CDR1 SEHNR, CDR2 FQNEAQ (reference sequence). The CDR3 totals 18 residues. CDR3 sequence (DNA): TGTGCCAGCAGCTTAGAAAAATGGGCAGGGGGTTTGAGAAACACCATATATTTT. It is translated as CASSLEKWAGGLRNTIYF. The complete variable domain, with remaining parts taken from reference TRBV7-9 and TRBJ1-3, reads DTGVSQNPRHKITKRGQNVTFRCDPISEHNRLYWYRQTLGQGPEFLTYFQNEAQLEKSRLLSDRFSAERPKGSFSTLEIQRTEQGDSAMYLCASSLEKWAGGLRNTIYFGEGSWLTVV.

V is TRBV18 and J is TRBJ2-7; a weak D match, TRBD1 (6 bases). The V and J ends lost 3 bases and 3 bases respectively, with 12 bases between them. Germline-derived CDR1 and CDR2 are KGHSH and LQKENI. The CDR3 contains 14 residues. CDR3 nucleotides: TGTGCCAGCTCACCCCAGGGGATCAGCTACGAGCAGTACTTC. It is translated as CASSPQGISYEQYF.

This chain uses TRBV5-1 with TRBJ2-1; D gene unclear. Per germline, CDR1 SGHRS and CDR2 YFSETQ. The CDR3 is 15 residues long. Trimming pared 5 bases from V and 4 bases from J, leaving 16 bases between. The CDR3 loop is CASSRVAPGYNEQFF. CDR3 sequence (DNA): TGCGCCAGCAGTCGGGTGGCACCCGGGTACAATGAGCAGTTCTTC.

The CDR3 is CASSPGGPTGTEAFF. The CDR3 DNA follows: TGCGCCAGCAGCCCAGGGGGCCCGACGGGGACTGAAGCTTTCTTT. The chain combines TRBV4-3 with TRBJ1-1; 8 bases align to TRBD1. Germline trimming cut 4 bases from V and 5 bases from J; bases unmatched to any gene: 9. The CDR3 is made up of 15 amino acids. CDR1 and CDR2 (germline): LGHNA, YSLEER.

As regards this clone: At one end the junction does not follow the germline gene, possibly because of a read error. This sequence joins TRBV20-1 and TRBJ2-7; TRBD1 aligns across 8 bases. Germline values: CDR1 DFQATT, CDR2 SNEGSKA (reference sequence). This CDR3 region has 11 residues. The CDR3 DNA follows: TGCAGTGCTCGAGACAGGGGCGAGCAGTACTTC. Translating gives CSARDRGEQYF.

As DNA, the CDR3 is TGTGCCAGCAGCGGCGGGACTAGCGGAGGGGGGACCCAAGAGACCCAGTACTTC. It encodes CASSGGTSGGGTQETQYF. V usage is TRBV9 and J usage is TRBJ2-5; 11 nucleotides line up with TRBD2. Germline CDR1 SGDLS, CDR2 YYNGEE. J lost 1 base, V lost 3 bases, and 11 bases had no gene match. The CDR3 sequence is 18 residues long.

This clone was seen only once. V usage is TRBV5-1 and J usage is TRBJ2-5; 9 positions match TRBD1. This CDR3 is built from 15 residues. V trimming: 2 bases; J trimming: 5 bases; junction bases outside the gene matches: 7. Germline-derived CDR1 and CDR2 are SGHRS and YFSETQ. Here the CDR3 reads CASSFGDRAFETQYF. CDR3 in DNA: TGCGCCAGCAGCTTTGGGGACAGGGCCTTTGAGACCCAGTACTTC.

This rearrangement joins TRBV2 to TRBJ2-5, with TRBD2 matching 8 bases. After removal of 1 base from V and 7 bases from J, the junction contained 14 bases not matched to a gene. Per the germline V gene, CDR1 is SNHLY and CDR2 is FYNNEI. The CDR3 has 17 residues. The CDR3 spells CASSEGWAPGLVATQYF. The CDR3 nucleotides read TGTGCCAGCAGTGAAGGGTGGGCTCCGGGACTAGTGGCGACCCAGTACTTC.

This clone occurred a few times. The chain is built from TRBV6-2 or TRBV6-3 and TRBJ1-2; D ambiguous. CDR3 length equals 11 residues. V lost 2 bases to trimming and J lost 7 bases, with 5 bases between them. Germline lookup yields CDR1 MNHEY and CDR2 SVGEGT. CDR3 coding DNA: TGTGCCAGCAGTTACGGCAGTGGCTACACCTTC. This translates into CASSYGSGYTF.

In its sample, this clone was seen once. The CDR3 spells CATAPVLGGETQYF. The CDR3 coding sequence is TGTGCCACCGCCCCGGTGTTGGGGGGAGAGACCCAGTACTTC. The chain uses TRBV27 and TRBJ2-5; tentatively, D is TRBD2 (6 bases). Germline V gives CDR1 MNHEY, CDR2 SMNVEV (reference sequence). Trimming left V 10 bases short and J 4 bases short, with 19 bases between. The CDR3 runs to 14 residues.

Note on this clone: Distinct nucleotide sequences in the sample also encode this CDR3. The CDR3 reads CAISDGGRYEQYF. The CDR3 nucleotides read TGTGCCATCAGTGATGGGGGCAGGTACGAGCAGTACTTC. The chain employs TRBV10-3 and TRBJ2-7; weak D call: TRBD1 (6 bases). Germline V gene sequence: CDR1 ENHRY, CDR2 SYGVKD. The CDR3 has 13 residues. Trimming pared 3 bases from V and 4 bases from J, leaving 10 bases between.

This sequence joins TRBV29-1 and TRBJ2-3; TRBD1 is a possible D gene (6 bases). Germline V gene lookup returns CDR1 SQVTM and CDR2 ANQGSEA. The CDR3 is 13 amino acids. V dropped 4 bases and J dropped 3 bases, with 11 bases sitting between them. The DNA for the CDR3 is TGCAGCGTTGGAGGCAGGGGTACAGATACGCAGTATTTT. It specifies CSVGGRGTDTQYF.